This TCR beta chain was found in a study of OX40 agonist ivuxolimab in advanced cancers. About the investigation overall: Ivuxolimab was an agonistic, fully human IgG2 monoclonal antibody directed against OX40 (CD134), a costimulatory receptor. Intravenous ivuxolimab was administered to patients every 2 weeks at six dose levels: 0.01, 0.1, 0.3, 1.5, 3 and 10 mg/kg. Of the roughly 54 patients in dose escalation, about 20 had hepatocellular carcinoma, some 15 had melanoma, 9 had renal cell carcinoma and 9 had head and neck cancer. The dose-escalation cohort was 82.7% male with a mean age of roughly 60 years, ranging from 23 to 79. Prior anti-PD-1, anti-PD-L1 or anti-CTLA-4 therapy was permitted, and 40% of dose-escalation patients had received checkpoint inhibitors. Three dose-escalation patients achieved partial responses, one with hepatocellular carcinoma and two with cutaneous melanoma. The point of sequencing TCRbeta in the periphery was to test whether ivuxolimab changed TCR sequence diversity and drove clonal T-cell expansion. The monotherapy dose-escalation portion (N of about 50 patients) of the phase I ivuxolimab trial is reported in the paper. The research as a whole found: In the 0.1-3.0 mg/kg groups, partial responders were among the patients with the lowest normalized peripheral clonal expansion, particularly in CD8+ T cells. After ivuxolimab, more expanded clones were found on average in CD8+ T cells than in CD4+ T cells. Clonal expansion of both CD4+ and CD8+ blood T cells was observed from baseline to week 6 at doses 0.1 to 3.0 mg/kg. The antigen specificity of the clonally expanded peripheral T cells was not determined. Low levels of normalized T-cell clonal expansion were also seen in some nonresponding patients.

Ends trimmed: V by 0 bases, J by 4 bases; bases unmatched to a gene: 7. Counted from cysteine to phenylalanine, this CDR3 has 16 amino acids. CDR3 DNA only is kept here, 48 bases in frame from base 1. The germline V gene (reference sequence) provides CDR1 SGHNT and CDR2 YYREEE. Patients with a history of autoimmune disease or receiving systemic immunosuppression were excluded from the trial. Peripheral blood for TCR sequencing was collected from all dose cohorts at baseline, on cycle 4 day 1, and on cycle 7 day 1. The samples were drawn from a first-in-human, open-label, multicenter phase I dose-escalation trial of ivuxolimab. Adults with locally advanced or metastatic melanoma, renal cell carcinoma, hepatocellular carcinoma or head and neck squamous cell carcinoma were enrolled in the trial. CD4+ and CD8+ T cells were sorted separately from peripheral blood before TCR sequencing. As to this clone: This clone's antigen is unknown. No quality values exist for individual bases; no much larger clone is one base distant.

Genomic DNA was extracted from sorted cells for sequencing of the TCRbeta CDR3 region. The immunoSEQ Assay was used for sequencing of TCRbeta CDR3 regions. TCRdb limited this immuneACCESS table to in-frame rearrangements with V and J called. A share of clones is missing; checked studies link under half to unresolved V genes, and the rest is unexplained. For this sample the table gives about 48,000 clones, of which over 70% were detected only once. Roughly 12% of the sample lies in the top ten. The origin of this receptor is an adult with an advanced solid tumor such as melanoma, head and neck, liver or kidney cancer. The chain couples TRBV5-4 to TRBJ1-3; a stretch of 7 junction bases matches TRBD1. The source was CD4+ or CD8+ T cells sorted from blood, collected in a trial of the OX40 agonist ivuxolimab. The CDR3: CASSLGQGFGGNTIYF. The nucleotide sequence reads TGTGCCAGCAGCTTGGGACAGGGATTTGGAGGAAACACCATATATTTT.